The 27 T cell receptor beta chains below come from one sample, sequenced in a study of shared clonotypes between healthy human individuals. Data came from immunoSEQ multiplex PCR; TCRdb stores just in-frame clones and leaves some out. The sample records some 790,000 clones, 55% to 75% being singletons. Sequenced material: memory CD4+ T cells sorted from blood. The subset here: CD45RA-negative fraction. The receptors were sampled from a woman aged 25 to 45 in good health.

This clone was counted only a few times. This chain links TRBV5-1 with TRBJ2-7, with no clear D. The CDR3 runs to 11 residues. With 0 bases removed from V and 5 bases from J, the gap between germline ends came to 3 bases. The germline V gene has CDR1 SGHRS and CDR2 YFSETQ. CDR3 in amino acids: CASSLVDEQYF. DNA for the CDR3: TGCGCCAGCAGCTTGGTGGACGAGCAGTACTTC.

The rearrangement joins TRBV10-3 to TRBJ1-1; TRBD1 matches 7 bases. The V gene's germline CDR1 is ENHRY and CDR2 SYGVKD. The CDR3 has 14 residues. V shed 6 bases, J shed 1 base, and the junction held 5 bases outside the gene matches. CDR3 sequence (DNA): TGTGCCATCAGAAGAGGACAGGAGAACACTGAAGCTTTCTTT. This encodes CAIRRGQENTEAFF.

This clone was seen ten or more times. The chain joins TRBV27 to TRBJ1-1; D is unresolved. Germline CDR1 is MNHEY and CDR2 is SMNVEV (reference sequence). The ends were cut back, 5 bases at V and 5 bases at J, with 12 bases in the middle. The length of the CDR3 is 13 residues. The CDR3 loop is CASSPSLRTEAFF. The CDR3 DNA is TGTGCCAGCAGTCCGAGTCTCCGGACTGAAGCTTTCTTT.

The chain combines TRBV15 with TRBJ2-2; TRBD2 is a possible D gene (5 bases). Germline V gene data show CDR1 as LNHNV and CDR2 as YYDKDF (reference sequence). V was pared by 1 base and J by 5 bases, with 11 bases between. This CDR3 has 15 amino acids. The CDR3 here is CATSRGGFGTGELFF. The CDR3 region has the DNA TGTGCCACCAGCAGAGGCGGGTTTGGGACCGGGGAGCTGTTTTTT.

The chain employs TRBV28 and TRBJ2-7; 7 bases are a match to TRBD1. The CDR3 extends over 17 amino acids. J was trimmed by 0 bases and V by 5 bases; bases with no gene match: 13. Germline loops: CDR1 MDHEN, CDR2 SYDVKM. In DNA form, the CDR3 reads TGTGCCAGCAGTGTACCTTCATCCAGGGGGAGCTCCTACGAGCAGTACTTC. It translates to CASSVPSSRGSSYEQYF.

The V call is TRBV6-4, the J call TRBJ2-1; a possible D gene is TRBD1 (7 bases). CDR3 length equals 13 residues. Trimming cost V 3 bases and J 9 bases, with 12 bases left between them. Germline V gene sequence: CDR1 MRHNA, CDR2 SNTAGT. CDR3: CASSENRGGEQFF. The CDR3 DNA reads TGTGCCAGCAGTGAGAACAGGGGAGGTGAGCAGTTCTTC.

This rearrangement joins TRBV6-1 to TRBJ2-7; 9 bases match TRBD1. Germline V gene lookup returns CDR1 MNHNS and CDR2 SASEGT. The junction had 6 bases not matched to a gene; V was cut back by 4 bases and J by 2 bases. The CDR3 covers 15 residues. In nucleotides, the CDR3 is TGTGCCAGCAGTGTCCGGGACAGGGACGCCTACGAGCAGTACTTC. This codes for CASSVRDRDAYEQYF.

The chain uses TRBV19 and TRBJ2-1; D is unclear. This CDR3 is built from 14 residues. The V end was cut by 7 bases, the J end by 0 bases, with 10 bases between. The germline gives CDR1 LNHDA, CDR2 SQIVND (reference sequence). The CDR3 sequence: CASTRASSYNEQFF. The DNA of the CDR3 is TGTGCCAGTACTAGGGCCTCCTCCTACAATGAGCAGTTCTTC. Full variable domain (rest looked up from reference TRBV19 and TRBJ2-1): DGGITQSPKYLFRKEGQNVTLSCEQNLNHDAMYWYRQDPGQGLRLIYYSQIVNDFQKGDIAEGYSVSREKKESFPLTVTSAQKNPTAFYLCASTRASSYNEQFFGPGTRLTVL.

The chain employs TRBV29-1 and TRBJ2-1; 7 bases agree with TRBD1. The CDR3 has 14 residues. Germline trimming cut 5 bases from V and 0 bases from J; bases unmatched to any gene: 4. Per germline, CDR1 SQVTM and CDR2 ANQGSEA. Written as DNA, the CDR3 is TGCAGCGTTCTGGGACAGACCTCCTACAATGAGCAGTTCTTC. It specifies CSVLGQTSYNEQFF.

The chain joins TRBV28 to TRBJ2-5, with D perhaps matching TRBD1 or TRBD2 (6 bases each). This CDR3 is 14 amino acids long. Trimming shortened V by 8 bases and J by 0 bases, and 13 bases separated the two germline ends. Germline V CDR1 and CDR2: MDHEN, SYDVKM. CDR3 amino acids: CASLKGGNQETQYF. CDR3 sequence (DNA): TGTGCCAGCCTAAAAGGGGGGAACCAAGAGACCCAGTACTTC.

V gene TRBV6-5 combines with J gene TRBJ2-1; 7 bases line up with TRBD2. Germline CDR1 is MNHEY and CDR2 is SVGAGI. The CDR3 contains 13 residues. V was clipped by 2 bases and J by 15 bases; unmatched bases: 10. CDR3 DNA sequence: TGTGCCAGCAGTTACAGGGTGGGAGGGCCCCGGTTCTTC. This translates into CASSYRVGGPRFF.

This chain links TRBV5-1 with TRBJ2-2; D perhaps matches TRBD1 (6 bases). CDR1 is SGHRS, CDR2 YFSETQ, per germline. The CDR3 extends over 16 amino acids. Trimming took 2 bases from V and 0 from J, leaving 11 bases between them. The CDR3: CASSFQGSPNTGELFF. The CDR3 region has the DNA TGCGCCAGCAGCTTCCAGGGGTCTCCGAACACCGGGGAGCTGTTTTTT.

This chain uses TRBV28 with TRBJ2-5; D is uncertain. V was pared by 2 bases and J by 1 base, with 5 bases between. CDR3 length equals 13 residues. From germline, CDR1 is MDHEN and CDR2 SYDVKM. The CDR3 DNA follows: TGTGCCAGCAGTTTAGGCAGCCAAGAGACCCAGTACTTC. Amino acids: CASSLGSQETQYF.

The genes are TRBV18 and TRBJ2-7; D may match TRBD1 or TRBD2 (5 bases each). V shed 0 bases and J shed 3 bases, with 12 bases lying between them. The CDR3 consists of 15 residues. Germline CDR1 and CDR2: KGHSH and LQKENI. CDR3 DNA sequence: TGTGCCAGCTCACCACCGTCGGGGCCGGGCTACGAGCAGTACTTC. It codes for CASSPPSGPGYEQYF.

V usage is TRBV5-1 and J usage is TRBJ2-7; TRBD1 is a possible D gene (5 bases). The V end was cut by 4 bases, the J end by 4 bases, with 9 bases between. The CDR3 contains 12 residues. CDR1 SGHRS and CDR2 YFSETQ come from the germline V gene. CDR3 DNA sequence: TGCGCCAGCAGCCCCCAGGGTTACGAGCAGTACTTC. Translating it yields CASSPQGYEQYF.

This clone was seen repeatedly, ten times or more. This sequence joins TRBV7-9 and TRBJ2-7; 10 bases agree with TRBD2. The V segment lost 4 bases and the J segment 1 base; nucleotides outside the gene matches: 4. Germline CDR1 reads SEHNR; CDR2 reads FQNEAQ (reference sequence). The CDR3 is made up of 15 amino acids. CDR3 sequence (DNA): TGTGCCAGCAGCTACTTAGCGGGAGGATCCTACGAGCAGTACTTC. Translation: CASSYLAGGSYEQYF.

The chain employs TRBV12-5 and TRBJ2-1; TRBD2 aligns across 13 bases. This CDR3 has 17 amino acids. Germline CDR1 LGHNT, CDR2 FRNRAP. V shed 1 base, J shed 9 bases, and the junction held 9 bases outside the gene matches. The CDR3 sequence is CASGLARTSGGFVEQFF. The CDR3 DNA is TGTGCTAGTGGTTTGGCCCGGACTAGCGGGGGCTTTGTTGAGCAGTTCTTC. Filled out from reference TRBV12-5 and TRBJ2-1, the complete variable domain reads DARVTQTPRHKVTEMGQEVTMRCQPILGHNTVFWYRQTMMQGLELLAYFRNRAPLDDSGMPKDRFSAEMPDATLATLKIQPSEPRDSAVYFCASGLARTSGGFVEQFFGPGTRLTVL.

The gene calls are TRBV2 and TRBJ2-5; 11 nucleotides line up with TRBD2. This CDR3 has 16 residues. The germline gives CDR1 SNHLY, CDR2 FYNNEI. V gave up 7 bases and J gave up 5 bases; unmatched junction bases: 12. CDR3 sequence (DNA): TGTGCCAGCACCGGAACCACTAGCGGGAGTGGGGAGACCCAGTACTTC. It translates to CASTGTTSGSGETQYF.

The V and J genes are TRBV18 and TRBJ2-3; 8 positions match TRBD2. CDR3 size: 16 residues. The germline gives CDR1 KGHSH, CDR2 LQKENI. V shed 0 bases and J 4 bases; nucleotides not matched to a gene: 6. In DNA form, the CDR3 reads TGTGCCAGCTCACCACCAAGCGGGAGCCCCCCAGATACGCAGTATTTT. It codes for CASSPPSGSPPDTQYF.

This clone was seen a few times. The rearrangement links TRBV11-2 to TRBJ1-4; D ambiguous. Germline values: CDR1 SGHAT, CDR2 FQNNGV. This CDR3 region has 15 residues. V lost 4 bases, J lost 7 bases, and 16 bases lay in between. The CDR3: CASSSLTAGGEKLFF. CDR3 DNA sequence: TGTGCCAGCAGCTCACTTACAGCGGGAGGTGAAAAACTGTTTTTT.

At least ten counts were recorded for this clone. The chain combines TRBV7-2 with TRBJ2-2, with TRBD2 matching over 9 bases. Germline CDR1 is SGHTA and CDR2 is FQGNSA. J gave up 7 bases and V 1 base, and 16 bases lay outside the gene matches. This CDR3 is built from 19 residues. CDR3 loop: CASSLVPFSGSRSYGELFF. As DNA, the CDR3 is TGTGCCAGCAGCTTAGTTCCCTTTAGCGGGAGTCGTTCCTACGGGGAGCTGTTTTTT.

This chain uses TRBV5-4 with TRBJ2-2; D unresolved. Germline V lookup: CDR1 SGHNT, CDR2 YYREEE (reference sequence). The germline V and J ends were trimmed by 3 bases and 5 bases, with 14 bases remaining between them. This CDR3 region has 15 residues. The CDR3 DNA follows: TGTGCCAGCAGCTCATTGGCAACCAAGACCGGGGAGCTGTTTTTT. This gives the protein CASSSLATKTGELFF. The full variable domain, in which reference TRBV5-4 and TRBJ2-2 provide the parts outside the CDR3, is ETGVTQSPTHLIKTRGQQVTLRCSSQSGHNTVSWYQQALGQGPQFIFQYYREEENGRGNFPPRFSGLQFPNYSSELNVNALELDDSALYLCASSSLATKTGELFFGEGSRLTVL.

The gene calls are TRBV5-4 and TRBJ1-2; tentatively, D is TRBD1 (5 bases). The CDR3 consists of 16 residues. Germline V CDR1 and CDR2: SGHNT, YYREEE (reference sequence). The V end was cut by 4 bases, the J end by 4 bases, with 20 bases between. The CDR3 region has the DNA TGTGCCAGCAGCCAAGGGACTCCGGAACGGGTCTATGGCTACACCTTC. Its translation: CASSQGTPERVYGYTF.

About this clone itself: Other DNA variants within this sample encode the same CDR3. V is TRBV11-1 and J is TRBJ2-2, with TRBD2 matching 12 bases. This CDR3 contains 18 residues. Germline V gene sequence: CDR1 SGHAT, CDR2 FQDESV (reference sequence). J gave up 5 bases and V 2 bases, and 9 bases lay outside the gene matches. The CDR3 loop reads CASSLTLAGGGVTGELFF. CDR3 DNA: TGTGCCAGCAGCTTAACACTAGCGGGAGGAGGCGTTACCGGGGAGCTGTTTTTT. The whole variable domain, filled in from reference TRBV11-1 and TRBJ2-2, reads EAEVAQSPRYKITEKSQAVAFWCDPISGHATLYWYRQILGQGPELLVQFQDESVVDDSQLPKDRFSAERLKGVDSTLKIQPAELGDSAMYLCASSLTLAGGGVTGELFFGEGSRLTVL.

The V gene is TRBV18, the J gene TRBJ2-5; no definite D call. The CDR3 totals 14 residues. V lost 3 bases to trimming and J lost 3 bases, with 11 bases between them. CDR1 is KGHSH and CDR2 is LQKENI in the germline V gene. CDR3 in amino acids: CASSPRPQEETQYF. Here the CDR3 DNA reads TGTGCCAGCTCACCTCGGCCGCAGGAAGAGACCCAGTACTTC.

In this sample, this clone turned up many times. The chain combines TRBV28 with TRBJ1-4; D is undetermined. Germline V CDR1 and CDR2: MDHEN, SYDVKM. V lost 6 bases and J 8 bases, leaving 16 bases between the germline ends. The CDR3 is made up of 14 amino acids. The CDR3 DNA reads TGTGCCAGCAGCGAACCGACGCCCGGGGAAAAACTGTTTTTT. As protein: CASSEPTPGEKLFF.

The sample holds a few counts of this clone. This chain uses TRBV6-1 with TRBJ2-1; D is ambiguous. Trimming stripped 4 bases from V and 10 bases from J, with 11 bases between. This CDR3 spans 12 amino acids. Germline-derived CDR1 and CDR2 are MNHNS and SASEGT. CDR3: CASSGPIEEQFF. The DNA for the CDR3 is TGTGCCAGCAGTGGACCGATCGAGGAGCAGTTCTTC.